The 21 T cell receptor beta chains listed next were all sequenced from one sample in a study of T-cell reconstitution after alpha-beta-depleted transplantation in children. TCRbeta library construction was performed incorporating unique molecular identifiers. Each CDR3 protein gets one entry after TCRdb re-called the PCR reads with MiXCR. This repertoire shows around 700,000 distinct CDR3 sequences, about an eighth found once; its top ten account for about 0.77%. Sequences were derived from PBMCs, sampled before TCRalphabeta/CD19-depleted stem cell transplant. Source of these receptors: a girl aged 2 to 9 with congenital amegakaryocytic thrombocytopenia, due to receive a stem cell transplant.

This clonotype appeared a few times. This rearrangement joins TRBV10-3 to TRBJ2-2, with 7 bases identical to TRBD2. The germline CDR1 and CDR2 sequences are ENHRY and SYGVKD. Trimming took 6 bases from V and 2 from J; bases not matched to a gene: 6. CDR3 length equals 15 residues. CDR3 region: CAIRGSGYNTGELFF. CDR3 nucleotide sequence: TGTGCCATCAGGGGTAGCGGGTACAACACCGGGGAGCTGTTTTTT.

The genes are TRBV7-6 and TRBJ2-2; the match to TRBD2 covers 11 bases. Trimming took 5 bases from V and 3 from J; bases not matched to a gene: 5. The CDR3 spans 16 residues. Looked up from germline, CDR1 is SGHVS and CDR2 is FNYEAQ. CDR3 region: CASSQLAGEDTGELFF. CDR3 nucleotide sequence: TGTGCCAGCAGCCAACTAGCGGGAGAAGACACCGGGGAGCTGTTTTTT. The complete variable domain, with remaining parts taken from reference TRBV7-6 and TRBJ2-2, reads GAGVSQSPRYKVTKRGQDVALRCDPISGHVSLYWYRQALGQGPEFLTYFNYEAQQDKSGLPNDRFSAERPEGSISTLTIQRTEQRDSAMYRCASSQLAGEDTGELFFGEGSRLTVL.

This clonotype was observed many times. The chain has TRBV7-8 and TRBJ1-3; D gene uncertain. The CDR3 spans 15 residues. From germline, CDR1 is SGHVS and CDR2 FQNEAQ. The V gene lost 5 bases and the J gene lost 4 bases, with 15 bases spanning the gap. The CDR3 spells CASSPRLDEGNTIYF. CDR3 sequence (DNA): TGTGCCAGCAGCCCTCGATTAGATGAAGGAAACACCATATATTTT.

This clonotype has more than one count but fewer than ten. This chain connects TRBV12-3 or TRBV12-4 to TRBJ2-5; D remains unclear. V lost 3 bases to trimming and J lost 1 base, with 12 bases between them. The CDR3 covers 15 residues. The CDR3 region is CASSLSIPTQETQYF. The CDR3 nucleotides read TGTGCCAGCAGTTTGAGTATACCAACCCAAGAGACCCAGTACTTC.

The table lists this clonotype with many counts. The chain links TRBV5-1 to TRBJ2-1, with D possibly being TRBD2 (6 bases). Trimming shortened V by 4 bases and J by 6 bases, and 20 bases separated the two germline ends. Germline lookup yields CDR1 SGHRS and CDR2 YFSETQ. The CDR3 has 16 residues. The CDR3 sequence is CASSRTSGLARNEQFF. Here the CDR3 DNA reads TGCGCCAGCAGCCGAACCTCGGGACTCGCCCGCAATGAGCAGTTCTTC.

This clonotype turned up a few times. The rearrangement joins TRBV7-3 to TRBJ2-7; 7 bases fit TRBD2. This CDR3 contains 15 residues. The V and J ends lost 5 bases and 0 bases, in that order; junction bases with no gene match: 7. Looked up from germline, CDR1 is SGHTA and CDR2 is FQGTGA. CDR3 sequence: CASSPGASGSYEQYF. Here the CDR3 DNA reads TGTGCCAGCAGCCCTGGGGCTAGCGGCTCCTACGAGCAGTACTTC. Full variable domain (rest looked up from reference TRBV7-3 and TRBJ2-7): GAGVSQTPSNKVTEKGKYVELRCDPISGHTALYWYRQSLGQGPEFLIYFQGTGAADDSGLPNDRFFAVRPEGSVSTLKIQRTERGDSAVYLCASSPGASGSYEQYFGPGTRLTVT.

The rearrangement uses TRBV24-1 and TRBJ2-3; perhaps TRBD1 as D (5 bases). The last part of the DNA fits TRBJ1-5 better; the J call may be wrong. The CDR3 has 12 residues. The germline V gene encodes CDR1 KGHDR and CDR2 SFDVKD. The CDR3 DNA reads as TGTGCCACCAGTGATGGGGCAGATACGCAGCATTTT. This gives the protein CATSDGADTQHF.

Many counts were recorded for this clonotype. This chain links TRBV12-3 or TRBV12-4 with TRBJ2-7; D not resolved. V gave up 7 bases and J gave up 9 bases, with 16 bases separating them. This CDR3 is 12 amino acids long. The CDR3 DNA reads TGTGCCAGCAAGGGTTTTGCTACGGGGCAGTACTTC. As protein: CASKGFATGQYF.

The rearrangement joins TRBV11-2 to TRBJ2-3, with TRBD2 matching 13 bases. The CDR3 runs 18 residues. V shed 7 bases, J shed 0 bases, and the junction held 10 bases outside the gene matches. CDR1 and CDR2 from the germline V gene are SGHAT and FQNNGV. CDR3 amino acids: CASTRGTSGTSSTDTQYF. CDR3 bases: TGTGCCAGCACCCGAGGGACTAGCGGGACCTCTAGCACAGATACGCAGTATTTT.

The chain is built from TRBV5-1 and TRBJ1-2; D may be TRBD1 (6 bases). The CDR3 spans 16 residues. Trimming removed 0 bases at V and 6 bases at J, with 18 bases between. The germline CDR1 and CDR2 sequences are SGHRS and YFSETQ. CDR3 in DNA: TGCGCCAGCAGCTTGGTCCCGGGGGCAGGGGAGGATGGCTACACCTTC. Translating gives CASSLVPGAGEDGYTF. The entire variable domain, with the rest obtained from reference TRBV5-1 and TRBJ1-2, is as follows: KAGVTQTPRYLIKTRGQQVTLSCSPISGHRSVSWYQQTPGQGLQFLFEYFSETQRNKGNFPGRFSGRQFSNSRSEMNVSTLELGDSALYLCASSLVPGAGEDGYTFGSGTRLTVV.

This clonotype was counted a few times. CDR3 loop: CASSGAETQYF. CDR3 nucleotide sequence: TGCGCCAGCAGCGGGGCAGAGACCCAGTACTTC. V gene TRBV5-1 combines with J gene TRBJ2-5, with D tentatively TRBD1 (5 bases). CDR1 is SGHRS, CDR2 YFSETQ, per germline. Trimming stripped 4 bases from V and 4 bases from J, with 5 bases between. CDR3 length equals 11 residues.

The sample holds a few counts of this clonotype. The genes are TRBV20-1 and TRBJ1-5; 8 bases match TRBD1. Germline assignment: CDR1 DFQATT and CDR2 SNEGSKA (reference sequence). V shed 6 bases and J 2 bases; nucleotides not matched to a gene: 6. The CDR3 sequence is 14 residues long. The CDR3 here is CSARTGIGNQPQHF. CDR3 in DNA: TGCAGTGCACGGACAGGGATCGGCAATCAGCCCCAGCATTTT.

V is TRBV7-8 and J is TRBJ1-2; a weak D match, TRBD1 (5 bases). In germline, CDR1 is SGHVS, CDR2 FQNEAQ. The CDR3 totals 12 residues. Trimming stripped 8 bases from V and 6 bases from J, with 13 bases between. This chain's CDR3 is CASAGAGDGYTF. The CDR3 nucleotides are TGTGCCAGCGCTGGGGCGGGGGATGGCTACACCTTC.

The table lists this clonotype with many counts. The chain recombines TRBV20-1 with TRBJ1-1, with TRBD1 matching 8 bases. V was clipped by 5 bases and J by 6 bases; unmatched bases: 5. The CDR3 extends over 12 amino acids. Germline assignment: CDR1 DFQATT and CDR2 SNEGSKA (reference sequence). CDR3 coding DNA: TGCAGTGCTCCCGGACAGGGCTCTGAAGCTTTCTTT. This encodes CSAPGQGSEAFF.

This clonotype was seen many times. The genes are TRBV7-8 and TRBJ1-1; no reliable D call. Germline loops: CDR1 SGHVS, CDR2 FQNEAQ. V dropped 1 base and J dropped 1 base, with 10 bases sitting between them. The CDR3 is 15 amino acids. The CDR3 region has the DNA TGTGCCAGCAGCTTAGTCCTGAGGCGGAACACTGAAGCTTTCTTT. It translates to CASSLVLRRNTEAFF.

This CDR3 is CASSSLAGAPLNEQFF. For the CDR3, the DNA is TGTGCCAGCAGCTCCTTAGCGGGAGCTCCTCTTAATGAGCAGTTCTTC. The genes are TRBV3-1 and TRBJ2-1, with TRBD2 identical over 9 bases. V lost 5 bases and J lost 7; bases outside the gene matches: 12. The germline V gene encodes CDR1 LGHDT and CDR2 YNNKEL (reference sequence). The CDR3 has 16 residues.

In regard to this clonotype: One end of the junction is discordant with germline, which a read error may explain. The chain employs TRBV5-4 and TRBJ2-1; 7 bases fit TRBD2. The V gene's germline CDR1 is SGHNT and CDR2 YYREEE (reference sequence). The CDR3 length is 16 residues. The CDR3 is CASSPDSGGSYNEQLF. In nucleotides, the CDR3 is TGTGCCAGCAGCCCTGACTCCGGGGGGTCCTACAATGAGCAGCTCTTC.

This clonotype showed up many times. The chain employs TRBV18 and TRBJ2-1, with 9 nucleotides matching TRBD2. Germline V gene lookup returns CDR1 KGHSH and CDR2 LQKENI. V lost 6 bases to trimming and J lost 4 bases; unmatched junction nucleotides: 7. The CDR3 has 15 amino acids. CDR3 sequence: CASSYGLATYNEQFF. CDR3 sequence (DNA): TGTGCCAGCTCGTACGGACTAGCGACGTACAATGAGCAGTTCTTC.

This clonotype was detected ten times or more. The chain links TRBV9 to TRBJ2-1; 7 bases are a match to TRBD2. This CDR3 contains 15 residues. The V and J ends lost 1 base and 7 bases, in that order; junction bases with no gene match: 8. Germline-derived CDR1 and CDR2 are SGDLS and YYNGEE. DNA of the CDR3: TGTGCCAGCAGCGTAAGGGACTACGCTATTAATGAGCAGTTCTTC. Protein product: CASSVRDYAINEQFF.

V and J are TRBV12-3 or TRBV12-4 and TRBJ2-1, with a weak D call TRBD1 (6 bases). This CDR3 is 14 amino acids long. V lost 6 bases and J lost 8, with 17 bases in between. In nucleotides, the CDR3 is TGTGCCAGCAGGCCGGGACAAGCAAGAGATGAGCAGTTCTTC. As protein: CASRPGQARDEQFF.

This clonotype turned up a few times. CDR3 in amino acids: CAWNRDPYDEQFF. CDR3 DNA sequence: TGTGCCTGGAATAGGGACCCATACGATGAGCAGTTCTTC. The V and J genes are TRBV30 and TRBJ2-1; D possibly matches TRBD1 or TRBD2 (5 bases each). Germline CDR1 GTSNPN, CDR2 SVGIG (reference sequence). V shed 4 bases and J shed 8 bases, with 15 bases lying between them. The CDR3 is made up of 13 amino acids.